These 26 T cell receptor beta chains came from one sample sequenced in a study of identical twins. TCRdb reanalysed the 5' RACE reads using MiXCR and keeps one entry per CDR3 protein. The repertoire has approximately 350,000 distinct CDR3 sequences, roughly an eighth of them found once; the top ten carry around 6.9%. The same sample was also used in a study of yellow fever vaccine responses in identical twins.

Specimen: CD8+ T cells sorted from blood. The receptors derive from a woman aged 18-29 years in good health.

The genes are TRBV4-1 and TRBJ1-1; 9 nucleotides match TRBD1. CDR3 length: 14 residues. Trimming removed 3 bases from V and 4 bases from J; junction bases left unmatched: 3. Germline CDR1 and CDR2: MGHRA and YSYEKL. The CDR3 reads CASSHGQGSTEAFF. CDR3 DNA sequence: TGCGCCAGCAGCCACGGACAGGGGAGCACTGAAGCTTTCTTT.

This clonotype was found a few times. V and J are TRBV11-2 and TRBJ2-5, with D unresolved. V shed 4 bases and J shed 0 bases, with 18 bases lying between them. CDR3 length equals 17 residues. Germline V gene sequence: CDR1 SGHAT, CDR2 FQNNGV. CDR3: CASSSPLPRQYQETQYF. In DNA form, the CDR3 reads TGTGCCAGCAGCTCGCCCCTCCCGCGGCAGTACCAAGAGACCCAGTACTTC.

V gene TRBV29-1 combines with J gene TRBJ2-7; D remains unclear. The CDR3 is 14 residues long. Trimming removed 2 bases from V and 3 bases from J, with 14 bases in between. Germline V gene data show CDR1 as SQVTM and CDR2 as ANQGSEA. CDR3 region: CSVERPGPDYEQYF. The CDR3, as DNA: TGCAGCGTTGAAAGGCCAGGCCCCGACTACGAGCAGTACTTC.

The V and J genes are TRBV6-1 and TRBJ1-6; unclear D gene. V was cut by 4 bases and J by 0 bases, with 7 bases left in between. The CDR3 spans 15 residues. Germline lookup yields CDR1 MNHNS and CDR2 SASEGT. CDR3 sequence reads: CASSVEDSYNSPLHF. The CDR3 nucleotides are TGTGCCAGCAGTGTAGAGGACTCCTATAATTCACCCCTCCACTTT.

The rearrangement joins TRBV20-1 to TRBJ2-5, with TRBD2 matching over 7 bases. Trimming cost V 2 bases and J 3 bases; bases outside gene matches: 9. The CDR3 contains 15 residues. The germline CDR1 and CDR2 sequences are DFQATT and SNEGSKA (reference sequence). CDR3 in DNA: TGCAGTGCTAGAAATGGACTAGTTGTCGAAGAGACCCAGTACTTC. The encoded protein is CSARNGLVVEETQYF.

CDR3 loop: CASSEWGGTEAFF. CDR3 nucleotide sequence: TGTGCCAGCAGCGAATGGGGTGGCACTGAAGCTTTCTTT. This chain links TRBV9 with TRBJ1-1; D not certain. The CDR3 totals 13 residues. The V and J ends lost 3 bases and 4 bases respectively, with 10 bases between them. Germline V gives CDR1 SGDLS, CDR2 YYNGEE. The full variable domain, completed using reference TRBV9 and TRBJ1-1, is DSGVTQTPKHLITATGQRVTLRCSPRSGDLSVYWYQQSLDQGLQFLIQYYNGEERAKGNILERFSAQQFPDLHSELNLSSLELGDSALYFCASSEWGGTEAFFGQGTRLTVV.

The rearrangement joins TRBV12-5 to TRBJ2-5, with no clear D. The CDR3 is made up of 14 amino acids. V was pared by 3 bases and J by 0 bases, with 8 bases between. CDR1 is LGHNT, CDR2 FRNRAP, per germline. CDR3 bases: TGTGCTAGTGGTTTCACGAGAAACCAAGAGACCCAGTACTTC. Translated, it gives CASGFTRNQETQYF.

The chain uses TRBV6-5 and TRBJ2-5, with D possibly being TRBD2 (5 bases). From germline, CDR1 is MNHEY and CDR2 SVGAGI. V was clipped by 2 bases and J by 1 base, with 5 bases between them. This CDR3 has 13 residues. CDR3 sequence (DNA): TGTGCCAGCAGTTACGGAGGCCAAGAGACCCAGTACTTC. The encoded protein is CASSYGGQETQYF.

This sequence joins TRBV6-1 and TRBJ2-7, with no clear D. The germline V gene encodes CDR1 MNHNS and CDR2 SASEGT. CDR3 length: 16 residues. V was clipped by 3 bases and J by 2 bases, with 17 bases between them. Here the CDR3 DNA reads TGTGCCAGCAGTGATTCCACCGGGCCAGAGCCCTACGAGCAGTACGTC. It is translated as CASSDSTGPEPYEQYV.

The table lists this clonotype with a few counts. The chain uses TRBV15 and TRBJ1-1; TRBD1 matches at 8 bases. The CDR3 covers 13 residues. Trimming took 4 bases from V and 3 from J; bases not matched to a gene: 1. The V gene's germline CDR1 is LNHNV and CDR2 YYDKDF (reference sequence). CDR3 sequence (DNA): TGTGCCACCAGCACGGACAGGGACACTGAAGCTTTCTTT. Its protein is CATSTDRDTEAFF.

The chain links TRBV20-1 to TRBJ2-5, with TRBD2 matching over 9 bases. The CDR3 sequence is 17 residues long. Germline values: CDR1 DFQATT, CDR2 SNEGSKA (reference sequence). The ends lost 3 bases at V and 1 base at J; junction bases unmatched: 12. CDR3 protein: CSARARLAEGPQETQYF. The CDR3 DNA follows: TGCAGTGCTAGGGCCCGACTAGCGGAGGGGCCCCAAGAGACCCAGTACTTC.

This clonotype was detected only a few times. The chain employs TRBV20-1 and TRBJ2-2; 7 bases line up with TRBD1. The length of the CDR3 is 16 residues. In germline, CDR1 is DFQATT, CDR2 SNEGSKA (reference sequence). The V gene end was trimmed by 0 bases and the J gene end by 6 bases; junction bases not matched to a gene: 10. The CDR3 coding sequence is TGCAGTGCTAGAGACGACAGGGTGGCAGTTCCCGGGGAGCTGTTTTTT. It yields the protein CSARDDRVAVPGELFF.

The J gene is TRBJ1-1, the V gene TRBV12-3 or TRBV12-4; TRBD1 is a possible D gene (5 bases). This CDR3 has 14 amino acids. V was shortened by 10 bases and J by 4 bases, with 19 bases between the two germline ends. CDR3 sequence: CATNGGGGGTEAFF. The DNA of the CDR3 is TGTGCCACAAATGGGGGAGGCGGGGGCACTGAAGCTTTCTTT.

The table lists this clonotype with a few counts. CDR3 sequence: CASSEMVRETQYF. The CDR3 nucleotides read TGTGCCAGCAGTGAAATGGTCCGCGAGACCCAGTACTTC. This rearrangement joins TRBV6-1 to TRBJ2-5, with D unresolved. This CDR3 is built from 13 residues. V lost 2 bases and J 5 bases, leaving 9 bases between the germline ends. Germline V gene lookup returns CDR1 MNHNS and CDR2 SASEGT.

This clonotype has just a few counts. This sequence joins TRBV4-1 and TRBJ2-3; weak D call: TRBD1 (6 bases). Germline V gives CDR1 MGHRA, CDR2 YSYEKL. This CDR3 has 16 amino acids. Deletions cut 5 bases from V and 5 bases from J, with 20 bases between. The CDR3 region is CASSIRQATAVDTQYF. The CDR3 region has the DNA TGCGCCAGCAGCATAAGACAGGCCACTGCTGTAGATACGCAGTATTTT.

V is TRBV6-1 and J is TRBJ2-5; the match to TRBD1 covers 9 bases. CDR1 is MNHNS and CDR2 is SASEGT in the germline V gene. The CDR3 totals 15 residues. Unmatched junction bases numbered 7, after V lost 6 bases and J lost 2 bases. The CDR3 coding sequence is TGTGCCAGCAGGCACCCGGGACAGGGTCAAGAGACCCAGTACTTC. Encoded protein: CASRHPGQGQETQYF.

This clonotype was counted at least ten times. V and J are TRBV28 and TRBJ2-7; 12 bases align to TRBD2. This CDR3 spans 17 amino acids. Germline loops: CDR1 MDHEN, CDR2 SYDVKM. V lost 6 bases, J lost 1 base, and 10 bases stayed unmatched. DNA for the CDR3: TGTGCCAGCAGCTCCGGGACTAGCGGGCGCCAATCCTACGAGCAGTACTTC. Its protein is CASSSGTSGRQSYEQYF.

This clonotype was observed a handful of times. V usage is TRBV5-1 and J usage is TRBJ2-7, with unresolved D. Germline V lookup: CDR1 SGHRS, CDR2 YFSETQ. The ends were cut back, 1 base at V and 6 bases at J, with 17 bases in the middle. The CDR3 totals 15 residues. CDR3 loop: CASSLLYPYIGEQYF. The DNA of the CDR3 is TGCGCCAGCAGCTTGTTATACCCCTACATCGGCGAGCAGTACTTC.

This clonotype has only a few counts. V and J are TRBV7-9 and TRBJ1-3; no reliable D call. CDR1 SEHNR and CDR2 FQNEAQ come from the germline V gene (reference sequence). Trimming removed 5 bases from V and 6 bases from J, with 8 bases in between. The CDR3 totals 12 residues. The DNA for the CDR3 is TGTGCCAGCAGCCCAAGACTAAACACCATATATTTT. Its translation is CASSPRLNTIYF.

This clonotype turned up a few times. DNA of the CDR3: TGTGCCAGCAGCCAAGTTTCTAGCGGGGGAGAGACCTACAATGAGCAGTTCTTC. This translates into CASSQVSSGGETYNEQFF. The chain couples TRBV3-1 to TRBJ2-1; 10 bases map to TRBD2. CDR3 length: 18 residues. V lost 1 base to trimming and J lost 2 bases; unmatched junction nucleotides: 8. Germline CDR1 is LGHDT and CDR2 is YNNKEL (reference sequence).

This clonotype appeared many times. The chain's CDR3 is CSADSKEDPTEAFF. In DNA form, the CDR3 reads TGCAGTGCTGACTCCAAAGAAGACCCCACTGAAGCTTTCTTT. This chain links TRBV20-1 with TRBJ1-1; D gene unclear. With 5 bases removed from V and 4 bases from J, the gap between germline ends came to 17 bases. From germline, CDR1 is DFQATT and CDR2 SNEGSKA (reference sequence). The CDR3 runs 14 residues.

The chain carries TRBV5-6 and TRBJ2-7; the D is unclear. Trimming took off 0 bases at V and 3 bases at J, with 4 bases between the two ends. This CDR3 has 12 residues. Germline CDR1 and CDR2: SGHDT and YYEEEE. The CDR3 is CASSLARYEQYF. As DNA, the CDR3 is TGTGCCAGCAGCTTGGCTCGCTACGAGCAGTACTTC.

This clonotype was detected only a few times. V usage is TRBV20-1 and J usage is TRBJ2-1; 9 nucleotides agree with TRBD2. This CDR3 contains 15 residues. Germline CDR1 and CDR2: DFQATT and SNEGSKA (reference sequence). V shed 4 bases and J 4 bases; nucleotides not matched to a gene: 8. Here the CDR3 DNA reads TGCAGTGCTACCGCGGGTCTAGCGGGATACAATGAGCAGTTCTTC. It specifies CSATAGLAGYNEQFF.

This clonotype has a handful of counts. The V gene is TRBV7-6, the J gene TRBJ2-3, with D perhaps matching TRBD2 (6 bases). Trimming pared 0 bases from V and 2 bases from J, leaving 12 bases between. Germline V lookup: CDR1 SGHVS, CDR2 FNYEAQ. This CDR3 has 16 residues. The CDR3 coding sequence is TGTGCCAGCAGCTTAGCTGCGGGACGGAACACAGATACGCAGTATTTT. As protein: CASSLAAGRNTDTQYF.

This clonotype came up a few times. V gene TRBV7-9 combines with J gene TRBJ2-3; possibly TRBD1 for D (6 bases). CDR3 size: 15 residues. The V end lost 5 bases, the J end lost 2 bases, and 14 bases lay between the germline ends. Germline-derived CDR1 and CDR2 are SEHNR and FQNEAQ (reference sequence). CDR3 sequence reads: CASSNRDTLTDTQYF. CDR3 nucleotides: TGTGCCAGCAGCAACCGGGACACCCTCACAGATACGCAGTATTTT.

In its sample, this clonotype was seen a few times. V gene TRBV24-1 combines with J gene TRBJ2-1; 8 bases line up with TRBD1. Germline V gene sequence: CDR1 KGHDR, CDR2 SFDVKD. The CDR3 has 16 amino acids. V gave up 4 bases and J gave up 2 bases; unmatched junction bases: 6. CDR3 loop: CATSDGQGGPYNEQFF. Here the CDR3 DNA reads TGTGCCACCAGTGACGGACAGGGTGGACCCTACAATGAGCAGTTCTTC.